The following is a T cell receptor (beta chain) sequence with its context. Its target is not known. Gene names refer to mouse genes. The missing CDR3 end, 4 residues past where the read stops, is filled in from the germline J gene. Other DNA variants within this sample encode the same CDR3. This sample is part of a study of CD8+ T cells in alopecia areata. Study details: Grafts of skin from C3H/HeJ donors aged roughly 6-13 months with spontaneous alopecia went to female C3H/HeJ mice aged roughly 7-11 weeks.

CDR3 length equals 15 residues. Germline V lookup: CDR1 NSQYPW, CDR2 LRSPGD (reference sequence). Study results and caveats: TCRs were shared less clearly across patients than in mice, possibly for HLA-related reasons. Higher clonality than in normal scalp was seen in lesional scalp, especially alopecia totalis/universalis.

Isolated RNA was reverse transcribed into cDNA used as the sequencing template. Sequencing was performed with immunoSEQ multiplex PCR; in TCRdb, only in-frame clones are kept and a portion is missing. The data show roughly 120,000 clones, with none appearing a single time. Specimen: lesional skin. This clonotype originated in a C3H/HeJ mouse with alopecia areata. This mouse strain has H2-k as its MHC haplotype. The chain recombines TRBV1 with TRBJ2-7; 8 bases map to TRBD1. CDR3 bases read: TGCACCTGCAGTGCAGATCGGGACAGGCCATAT. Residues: CTCSADRDRPY. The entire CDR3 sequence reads CTCSADRDRPYEQYF.